The 28 T cell receptor beta chains presented below share a single source sample, sequenced in a study of T cells expressing NK-cell markers. With the 5' RACE reads reprocessed, TCRdb shows one record per CDR3 protein and no DNA. With roughly 160,000 distinct CDR3 sequences in the sample, the ten largest clones hold 20% to 25%. Material: blood T cells: a sorted CD56 or NKG2C T cell subset, CD4+ or CD8+ T cells, or bulk PBMC T cells (not recorded which). These receptor sequences come from a man aged 18-75 years in good health.

The chain recombines TRBV20-1 with TRBJ2-1; as DNA is missing, the TRBD2 call by TCRdb cannot be tested. The germline V gene encodes CDR1 DFQATT and CDR2 SNEGSKA (reference sequence). The CDR3 contains 15 residues. CDR3 amino acids: CSARDWSSGGNEQFF.

The chain joins TRBV5-6 to TRBJ1-1. This CDR3 region has 14 residues. Looked up from germline, CDR1 is SGHDT and CDR2 is YYEEEE. CDR3 protein: CASSFNSPNTEAFF.

Here the CDR3 reads CSVGQDLSDSYEQYF. V is TRBV29-1 and J is TRBJ2-7; the D gene TCRdb calls, TRBD1, cannot be checked with no DNA. The CDR3 length is 15 residues. CDR1 SQVTM and CDR2 ANQGSEA come from the germline V gene.

The chain recombines TRBV7-2 with TRBJ2-3; TCRdb's D gene call, TRBD1, goes unchecked for lack of DNA. The CDR3 covers 13 residues. Per germline, CDR1 SGHTA and CDR2 FQGNSA. CDR3 region: CASSWDVTDTQYF. The full variable domain, rest sourced from reference TRBV7-2 and TRBJ2-3, is GAGVSQSPSNKVTEKGKDVELRCDPISGHTALYWYRQSLGQGLEFLIYFQGNSAPDKSGLPSDRFSAERTGGSVSTLTIQRTQQEDSAVYLCASSWDVTDTQYFGPGTRLTVL.

The chain joins TRBV20-1 to TRBJ2-1; the TCRdb D gene call, TRBD2, has no DNA to confirm it. From germline, CDR1 is DFQATT and CDR2 SNEGSKA (reference sequence). This CDR3 contains 16 residues. The CDR3 reads CSARDSGVDSYNEQFF.

The CDR3 sequence: CASSLTGAGYGYTF. The rearrangement uses TRBV7-6 and TRBJ1-2; the D call from TCRdb, TRBD1, cannot be confirmed without DNA. This CDR3 is built from 14 residues. Germline values: CDR1 SGHVS, CDR2 FNYEAQ.

The J gene is TRBJ1-5, the V gene TRBV7-8; TCRdb names TRBD1, which stays unverified in the absence of DNA. Germline CDR1 is SGHVS and CDR2 is FQNEAQ. The CDR3 runs 18 residues. The CDR3 sequence: CASSLALVMTEINQPQHF.

The chain has TRBV29-1 and TRBJ2-1; with no DNA, the TCRdb D assignment of TRBD1 cannot be verified. In germline, CDR1 is SQVTM, CDR2 ANQGSEA. CDR3 length: 18 amino acids. The CDR3 is CSVEGPNTGQSSYNEQFF.

This rearrangement joins TRBV20-1 to TRBJ2-7; TCRdb selects TRBD1, and the lack of DNA leaves this call unchecked. From germline, CDR1 is DFQATT and CDR2 SNEGSKA (reference sequence). This CDR3 is built from 15 residues. The CDR3 sequence is CSARGLMSGGHEQYF.

This chain joins TRBV20-1 and TRBJ2-2; without DNA, the TCRdb call of TRBD1 cannot be checked. The germline V gene has CDR1 DFQATT and CDR2 SNEGSKA (reference sequence). The CDR3 totals 15 residues. CDR3 amino acids: CSARDFRGDTGELFF.

This rearrangement joins TRBV15 to TRBJ2-3; TCRdb's assignment of TRBD1 cannot be checked, as there is no DNA. The CDR3 extends over 15 amino acids. Germline lookup yields CDR1 LNHNV and CDR2 YYDKDF (reference sequence). CDR3 sequence: CATTPGSASTDTQYF.

The chain uses TRBV13 and TRBJ2-7; the D call of TRBD1 rests on TCRdb alone, since no DNA is present to check it. The CDR3 is 14 residues long. Germline V gene data show CDR1 as PRHDT and CDR2 as FYEKMQ (reference sequence). The CDR3 protein is CASSLEGQNYEQYF.

The chain is built from TRBV6-2 or TRBV6-3 and TRBJ2-7; there is no DNA to check the TCRdb D call of TRBD1. Germline V gives CDR1 MNHEY, CDR2 SVGEGT. The CDR3 is 16 amino acids. Here the CDR3 reads CASSYSTDRYSYEQYF.

The chain joins TRBV6-1 to TRBJ2-3; the TRBD1 assignment by TCRdb is unverifiable without DNA. The CDR3 contains 15 residues. CDR1 and CDR2 from the germline V gene are MNHNS and SASEGT. CDR3 residues: CASSPEDRLTDTQYF.

The chain has TRBV11-2 and TRBJ2-1; the D call from TCRdb, TRBD2, cannot be confirmed without DNA. CDR1 SGHAT and CDR2 FQNNGV come from the germline V gene. This CDR3 contains 16 residues. CDR3 residues: CASSGLGSGGAREQFF.

The chain joins TRBV6-1 to TRBJ1-5; TCRdb reports TRBD1, a call that lacks DNA to check it against. Germline CDR1 and CDR2: MNHNS and SASEGT. This CDR3 has 14 residues. This chain's CDR3 is CASSRMGGNQPQHF.

The chain recombines TRBV13 with TRBJ1-1. CDR1 is PRHDT and CDR2 is FYEKMQ in the germline V gene (reference sequence). This CDR3 spans 14 amino acids. Here the CDR3 reads CASSSRDLNTEAFF.

The J gene is TRBJ2-3, the V gene TRBV25-1. The CDR3 runs 15 residues. CDR1 and CDR2 from the germline V gene are MGHDK and SYGVNS. CDR3 region: CASSESLLITDTQYF.

The chain is built from TRBV4-1 and TRBJ2-5; as DNA is missing, the TRBD1 call by TCRdb cannot be tested. The CDR3 sequence is 16 residues long. Germline loops: CDR1 MGHRA, CDR2 YSYEKL. The CDR3 sequence is CASSQEGHGVGETQYF.

This chain connects TRBV28 to TRBJ1-1. The V gene's germline CDR1 is MDHEN and CDR2 SYDVKM. The CDR3 runs 21 residues. CDR3 loop: CASSLYVGGRPEHWPNTEAFF.

The gene calls are TRBV27 and TRBJ1-2. This CDR3 contains 11 residues. Germline V gives CDR1 MNHEY, CDR2 SMNVEV (reference sequence). The CDR3 protein is CASGGEAGYTF.

This chain connects TRBV24-1 to TRBJ1-2. Germline V gene data show CDR1 as KGHDR and CDR2 as SFDVKD. CDR3 length: 12 amino acids. The CDR3 sequence is CATTLGWSGYTF.

The V and J genes are TRBV3-1 and TRBJ2-1. In germline, CDR1 is LGHDT, CDR2 YNNKEL (reference sequence). The length of the CDR3 is 15 residues. The CDR3 protein is CASRPVLGSYNEQFF.

The rearrangement links TRBV25-1 to TRBJ2-2; TCRdb calls TRBD1, which cannot be checked without DNA. Per the germline V gene, CDR1 is MGHDK and CDR2 is SYGVNS. CDR3 length: 14 amino acids. CDR3 amino acids: CASTPLGVFGELFF.

V gene TRBV12-3 or TRBV12-4 combines with J gene TRBJ2-5. The length of the CDR3 is 14 residues. The CDR3 sequence: CASSVPGYQETQYF.

The rearrangement links TRBV7-9 to TRBJ2-7; TCRdb reports TRBD2, a call that lacks DNA to check it against. The CDR3 contains 15 residues. Germline CDR1 SEHNR, CDR2 FQNEAQ (reference sequence). CDR3 amino acids: CASSEGRGMSYEQYF.

The chain couples TRBV18 to TRBJ2-1. This CDR3 comprises 15 residues. CDR1 KGHSH and CDR2 LQKENI come from the germline V gene. This CDR3 is CASSPTSQVGTEQFF.

The V call is TRBV4-1, the J call TRBJ1-1. Per germline, CDR1 MGHRA and CDR2 YSYEKL. This CDR3 region has 13 residues. CDR3 amino acids: CASSEGRHTEAFF.